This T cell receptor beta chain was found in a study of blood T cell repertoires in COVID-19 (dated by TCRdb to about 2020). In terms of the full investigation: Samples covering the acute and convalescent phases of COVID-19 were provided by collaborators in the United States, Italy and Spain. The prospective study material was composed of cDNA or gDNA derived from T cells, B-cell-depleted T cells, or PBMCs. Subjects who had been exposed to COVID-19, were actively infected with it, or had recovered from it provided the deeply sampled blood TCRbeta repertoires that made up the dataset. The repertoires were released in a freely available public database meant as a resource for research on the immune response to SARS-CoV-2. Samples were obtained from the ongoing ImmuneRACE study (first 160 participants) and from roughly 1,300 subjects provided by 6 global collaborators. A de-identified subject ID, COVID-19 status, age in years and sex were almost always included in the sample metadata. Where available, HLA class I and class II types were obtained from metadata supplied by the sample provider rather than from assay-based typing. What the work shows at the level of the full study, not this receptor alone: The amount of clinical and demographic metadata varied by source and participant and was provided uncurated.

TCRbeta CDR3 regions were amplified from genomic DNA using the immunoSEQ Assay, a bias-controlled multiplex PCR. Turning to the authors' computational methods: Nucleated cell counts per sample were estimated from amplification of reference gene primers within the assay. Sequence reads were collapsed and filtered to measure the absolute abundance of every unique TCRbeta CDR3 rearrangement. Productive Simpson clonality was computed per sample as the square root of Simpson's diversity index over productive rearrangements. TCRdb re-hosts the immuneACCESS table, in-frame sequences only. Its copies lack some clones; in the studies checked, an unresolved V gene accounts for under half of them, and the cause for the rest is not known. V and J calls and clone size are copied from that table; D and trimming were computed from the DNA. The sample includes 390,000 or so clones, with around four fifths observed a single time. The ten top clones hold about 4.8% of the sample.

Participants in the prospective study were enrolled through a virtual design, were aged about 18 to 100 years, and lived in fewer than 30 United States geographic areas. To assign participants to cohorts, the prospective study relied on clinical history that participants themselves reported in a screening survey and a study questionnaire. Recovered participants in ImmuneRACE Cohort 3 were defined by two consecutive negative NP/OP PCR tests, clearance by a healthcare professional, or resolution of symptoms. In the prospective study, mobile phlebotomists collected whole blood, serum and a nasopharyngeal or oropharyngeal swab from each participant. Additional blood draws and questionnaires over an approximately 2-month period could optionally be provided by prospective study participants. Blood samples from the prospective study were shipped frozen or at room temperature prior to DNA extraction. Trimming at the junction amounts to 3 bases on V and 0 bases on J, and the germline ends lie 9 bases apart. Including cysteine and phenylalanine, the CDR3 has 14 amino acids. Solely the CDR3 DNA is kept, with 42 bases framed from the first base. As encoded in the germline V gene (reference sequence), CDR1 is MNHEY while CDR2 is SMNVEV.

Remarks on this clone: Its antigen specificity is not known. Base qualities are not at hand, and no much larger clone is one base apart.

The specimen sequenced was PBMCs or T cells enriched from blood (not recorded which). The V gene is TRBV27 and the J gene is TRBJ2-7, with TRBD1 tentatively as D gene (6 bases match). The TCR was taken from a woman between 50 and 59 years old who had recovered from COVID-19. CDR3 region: CASSLTGHSYEQYF. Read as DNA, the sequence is TGTGCCAGCAGTTTGACAGGACACTCCTACGAGCAGTACTTC.